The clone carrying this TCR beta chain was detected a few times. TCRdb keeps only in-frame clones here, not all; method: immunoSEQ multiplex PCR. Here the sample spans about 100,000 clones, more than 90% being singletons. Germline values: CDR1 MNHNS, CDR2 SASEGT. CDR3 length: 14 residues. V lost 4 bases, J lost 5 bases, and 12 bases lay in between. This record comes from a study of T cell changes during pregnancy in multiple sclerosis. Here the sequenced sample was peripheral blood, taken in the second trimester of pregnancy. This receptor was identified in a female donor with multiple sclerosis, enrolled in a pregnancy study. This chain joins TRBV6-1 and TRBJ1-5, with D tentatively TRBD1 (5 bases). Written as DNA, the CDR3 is TGTGCCAGCAGTGCGACTTCAGGGTATCAGCCCCAGCATTTT. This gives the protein CASSATSGYQPQHF.